A single T cell receptor beta chain is shown here with its context. V shed 5 bases and J shed 9 bases, with 20 bases lying between them. The CDR3 contains 14 residues. Germline assignment: CDR1 DFQATT and CDR2 SNEGSKA (reference sequence). The use of a sample-barcoded 5' primer and a J-beta primer mix characterized a second PCR of roughly 6 to 12 cycles. Each CDR3 protein gets one entry after TCRdb re-called the 5' RACE reads with MiXCR. The table has 1 million to 1.2 million distinct CDR3 sequences, around two fifths seen once. This sample was taken from a study of blood T cells in healthy people across ages.

J is TRBJ2-1 and V is TRBV20-1; D is perhaps TRBD1 or TRBD2 (7 bases each). Source material: blood. The TCR originated in a man between 18 and 35 years old in good health. Here the CDR3 reads CSARGGGGDSEQFF. The CDR3 region has the DNA TGCAGTGCTCGTGGCGGGGGCGGGGACAGTGAGCAGTTCTTC.